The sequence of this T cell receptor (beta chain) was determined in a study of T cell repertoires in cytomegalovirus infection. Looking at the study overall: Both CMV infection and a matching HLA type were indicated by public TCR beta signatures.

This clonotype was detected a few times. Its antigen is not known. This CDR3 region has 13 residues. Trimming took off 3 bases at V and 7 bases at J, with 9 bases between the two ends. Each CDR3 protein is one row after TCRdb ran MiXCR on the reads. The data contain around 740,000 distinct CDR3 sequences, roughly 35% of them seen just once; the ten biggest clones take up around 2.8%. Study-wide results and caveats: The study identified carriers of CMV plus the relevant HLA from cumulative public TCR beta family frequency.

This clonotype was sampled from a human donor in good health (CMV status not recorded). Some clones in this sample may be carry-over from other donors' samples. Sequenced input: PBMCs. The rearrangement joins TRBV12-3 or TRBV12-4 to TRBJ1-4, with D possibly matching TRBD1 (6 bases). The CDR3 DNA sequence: TGTGCCAGCAGTTTCCGACAGGTTGAAAAACTGTTTTTT. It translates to CASSFRQVEKLFF.